This section outlines one T cell receptor beta chain sequence together with its context. Its antigen remains unidentified. The data were obtained in a study of graft-versus-host responses after intestinal transplantation. About the research overall: Transplants were multivisceral, liver-intestinal, or isolated intestinal.

Losses at the gene ends were 1 base for V and 3 bases for J; bases not matched to a gene: 7. The germline CDR1 and CDR2 sequences are SGHAT and FQNNGV. The CDR3 runs to 16 residues. Findings of the study overall: Analysis identified GvH clones in recipient marrow, with some appearing first in ileum or blood. The study found high graft-versus-host to host-versus-graft clonal ratios in allografts of patients with graft-donor T cell macrochimerism.

Generated by immunoSEQ multiplex PCR, the TCRdb table keeps only in-frame clones and is missing some. The sample yields around 95,000 clones, about 90% seen once. The receptor was isolated from a human donor who was the organ donor for an intestinal transplant. The sequencing here drew on unstimulated CD4+ T cells sorted from spleen or lymph node cells, taken before transplant. The rearrangement joins TRBV11-2 to TRBJ2-7; 9 bases are a match to TRBD1. The CDR3 is CASSLVPGTGNYEQYF. CDR3 in DNA: TGTGCCAGCAGCTTAGTTCCCGGGACAGGGAACTACGAGCAGTACTTC.